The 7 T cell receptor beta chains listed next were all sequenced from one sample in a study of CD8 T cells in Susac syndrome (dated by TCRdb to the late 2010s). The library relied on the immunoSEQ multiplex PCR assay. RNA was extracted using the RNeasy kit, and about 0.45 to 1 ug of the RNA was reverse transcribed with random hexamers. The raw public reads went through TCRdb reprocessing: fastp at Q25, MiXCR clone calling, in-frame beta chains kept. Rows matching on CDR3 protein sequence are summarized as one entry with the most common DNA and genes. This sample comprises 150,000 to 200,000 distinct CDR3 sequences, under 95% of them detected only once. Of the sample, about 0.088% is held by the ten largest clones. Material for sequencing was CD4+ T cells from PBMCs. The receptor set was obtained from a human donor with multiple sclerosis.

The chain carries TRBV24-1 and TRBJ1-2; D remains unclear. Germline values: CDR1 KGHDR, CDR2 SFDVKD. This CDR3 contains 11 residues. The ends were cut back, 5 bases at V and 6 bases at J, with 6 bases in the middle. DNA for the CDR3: TGTGCCACCAGTGGGACGGATGGCTACACCTTC. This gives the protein CATSGTDGYTF.

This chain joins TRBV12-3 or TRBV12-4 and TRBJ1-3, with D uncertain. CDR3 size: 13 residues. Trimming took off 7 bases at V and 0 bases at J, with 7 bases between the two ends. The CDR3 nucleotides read TGTGCCAGCAATAGGTACTCTGGAAACACCATATATTTT. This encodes CASNRYSGNTIYF.

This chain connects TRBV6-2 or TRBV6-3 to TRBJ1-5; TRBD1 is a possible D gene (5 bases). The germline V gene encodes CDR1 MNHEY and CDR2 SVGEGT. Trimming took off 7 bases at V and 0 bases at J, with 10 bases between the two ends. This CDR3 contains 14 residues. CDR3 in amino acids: CASNPRGSNQPQHF. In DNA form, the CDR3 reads TGTGCCAGCAACCCAAGGGGTAGCAATCAGCCCCAGCATTTT.

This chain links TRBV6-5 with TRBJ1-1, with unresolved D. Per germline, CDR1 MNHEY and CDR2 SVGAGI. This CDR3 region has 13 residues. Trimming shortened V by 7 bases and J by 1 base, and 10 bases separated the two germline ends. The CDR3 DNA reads TGTGCCAGCACCAACTCGTGGAACACTGAAGCTTTCTTT. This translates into CASTNSWNTEAFF.

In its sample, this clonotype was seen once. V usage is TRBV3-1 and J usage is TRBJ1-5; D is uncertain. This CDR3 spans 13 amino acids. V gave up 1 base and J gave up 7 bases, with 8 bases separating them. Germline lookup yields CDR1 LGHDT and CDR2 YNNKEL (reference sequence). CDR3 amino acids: CASSQVEAQPQHF. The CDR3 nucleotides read TGTGCCAGCAGCCAAGTGGAGGCCCAGCCCCAGCATTTT.

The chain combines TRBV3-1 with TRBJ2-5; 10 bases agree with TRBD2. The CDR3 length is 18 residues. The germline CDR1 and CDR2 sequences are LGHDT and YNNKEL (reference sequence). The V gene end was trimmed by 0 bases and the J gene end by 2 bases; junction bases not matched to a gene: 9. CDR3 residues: CASSQDPPRTSGQETQYF. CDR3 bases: TGTGCCAGCAGCCAAGATCCCCCGCGGACTAGCGGACAAGAGACCCAGTACTTC.

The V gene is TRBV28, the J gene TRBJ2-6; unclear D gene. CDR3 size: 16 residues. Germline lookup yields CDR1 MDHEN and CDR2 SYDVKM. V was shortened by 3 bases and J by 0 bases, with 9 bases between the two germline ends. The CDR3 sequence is CASSLVTSSGANVLTF. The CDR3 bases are TGTGCCAGCAGTTTGGTAACTTCCTCTGGGGCCAACGTCCTGACTTTC. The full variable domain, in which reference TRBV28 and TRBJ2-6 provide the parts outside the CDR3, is DVKVTQSSRYLVKRTGEKVFLECVQDMDHENMFWYRQDPGLGLRLIYFSYDVKMKEKGDIPEGYSVSREKKERFSLILESASTNQTSMYLCASSLVTSSGANVLTFGAGSRLTVL.